Listed here is a single TCR beta chain. Its matching antigen is unknown. This record comes from a study of cytomegalovirus exposure and HLA in healthy donors. The protocol was immunoSEQ multiplex PCR, while the TCRdb copy is restricted to in-frame clones and leaves out a portion. The repertoire holds about 140,000 clones, with 86% as singletons. Losses at the gene ends were 3 bases for V and 4 bases for J; bases not matched to a gene: 10. This CDR3 has 17 residues. Germline CDR1 is GTSNPN and CDR2 is SVGIG (reference sequence). Findings of the study overall: Most TCRs appeared rarely, but some public TCRs recurred in many donors. The classifier was said to identify cytomegalovirus status with high specificity and sensitivity.

The genes are TRBV30 and TRBJ2-5; 14 bases align to TRBD2. Sequenced input: PBMCs. The clonotype comes from a man younger than 35 in good health and CMV-seronegative. The CDR3 loop reads CAWRPGLAGDQGETQYF. The CDR3 DNA reads as TGTGCCTGGAGGCCGGGACTAGCGGGAGATCAGGGAGAGACCCAGTACTTC. Full variable domain (missing parts from reference TRBV30 and TRBJ2-5): SQTIHQWPATLVQPVGSPLSLECTVEGTSNPNLYWYRQAAGRGLQLLFYSVGIGQISSEVPQNLSASRPQDRQFILSSKKLLLSDSGFYLCAWRPGLAGDQGETQYFGPGTRLLVL.